This T cell receptor beta chain stems from a study of cytotoxic CD8 clonotypes in ibrutinib-treated CLL (dated by TCRdb to about 2021). Context from the whole study: The cohort included around 15 treatment-naive and some twelve relapsed/refractory patients; roughly 17 were IGHV unmutated. Partial responses were observed in roughly 24 patients and complete responses in 2; after a median follow-up of 68 months, remission was maintained in some 14 patients and progression was observed in approximately 12. Response samples were obtained after a median of 12 months of treatment, with a range of roughly 6 to 40 months. Samples averaged roughly 260,000 productive templates and tens of thousands of productive rearrangements. Longitudinal samples were available for about 30% of the roughly 86 trial participants. Cryopreserved peripheral blood mononuclear cells were obtained before treatment, at response, and at either sustained remission or disease progression. Every remission and progressive disease sample was obtained while ibrutinib was still being received by the patients. The research as a whole found: Clonality increased at ibrutinib response, stayed stable in sustained remission, and fell back toward baseline at progression. Public clonotypes were found to be uncommon and were observed to contract or remain stable during treatment; the increase in clonality was shown to reflect expansion of private clonotypes at ibrutinib response. Baseline clonality exceeded that of age-matched healthy donors and correlated strongly with circulating CD8+ T-cell counts. Sustained-remission and progressing patients did not have matched sampling times, and lymph node repertoires were not examined.

In regard to this clone: The clone's antigen remains unknown. No much larger clonotype is one base removed from it; base qualities were not supplied.

Each clonotype received, on average, about 10x coverage in deep resolution sequencing performed on a MiSeq, where the target depth lay between 1 in 1 million and 1 in 200,000 T cells. The immunoSEQ hsTCRB Kit was used to generate the TCR beta libraries. The source study handled its data this way. Data were analyzed with ImmunoSEQ Data Assistant and ImmunoSEQ Analyzer, with V, D and J genes assigned per IMGT definitions. Clonality, which ranges from 0 to 1, was calculated as one minus the normalized Shannon entropy of productive rearrangement frequencies. Only overrepresented clonotypes making up at least 0.05% of each patient's repertoire were included in the public clonotype analysis. About 13 age-matched healthy donor repertoires from immuneACCESS were used as controls for clonality. Here the immuneACCESS table is served through TCRdb, limited to in-frame sequences with V and J called. Missing clones are a known gap in these copies; in checked studies unresolved V genes cover under half, and the rest lacks a known reason. The D gene and trimming were derived from the DNA, and the V and J assignments and clone size from that table. The sample includes 100,000 to 150,000 clones, with 70% to 90% observed a single time. The ten largest make up roughly 2% of the sample.

The sample's time point, from its label and the paper: approximately 2 years on ibrutinib. For TCR beta library preparation, 2 to 2.5 micrograms of genomic DNA were isolated from cryopreserved PBMCs. Longitudinal blood samples from CLL patients on ibrutinib monotherapy were analyzed using high-throughput TCR beta sequencing. The patients took part in an open-label, single-center phase 2 trial of ibrutinib monotherapy. Trimming costs V 2 bases and J 6 bases, and their ends lie 11 bases apart. Measured from the cysteine to the phenylalanine, the CDR3 is 13 residues long. Just CDR3 DNA is preserved here, 39 bases in frame from base 1. The germline V gene encodes CDR1 MNHEY and CDR2 SVGAGI.

This TCR came from a human donor with chronic lymphocytic leukemia. The source material was PBMCs, sampled after 24 months of ibrutinib treatment. The V and J genes are TRBV6-5 and TRBJ2-7; the D element could tentatively be TRBD1 or TRBD2, as 6 bases agree for each. The CDR3 region has the sequence CASSYPKGGEQYF. The base sequence is TGTGCCAGCAGTTACCCCAAGGGGGGCGAGCAGTACTTC.